This TCR beta chain was recorded in a study of T cells in Graves' hyperthyroidism and ophthalmopathy. In its sample, this clonotype was seen many times. The definition of stable Graves' hyperthyroidism was no ophthalmopathy progression within 18 months. Patients were aged 18 to 65, had disease duration under 2 months, and had newly diagnosed hyperthyroidism. Germline-derived CDR1 and CDR2 are SQVTM and ANQGSEA. J lost 0 bases, V lost 6 bases, and 5 bases had no gene match. This CDR3 is built from 14 residues. It was RNA transcripts that yielded the amplified TCR beta CDR3 regions. During a first-round RT-PCR of the TCR CDR3, the HTBI primer set was used. Each CDR3 protein is one row after TCRdb ran MiXCR on the multiplex PCR reads. This table holds hundreds of thousands of distinct CDR3 sequences, 15% to 18% found once.

The chain links TRBV29-1 to TRBJ2-7; TRBD2 matches 10 bases. The sequenced sample was blood. The receptor was isolated from a woman under 30 with Graves' hyperthyroidism. CDR3 nucleotide sequence: TGCAGCGTCGGTGGGACTAGCGTCTCCTACGAGCAGTACTTC. Encoded protein: CSVGGTSVSYEQYF.